This T cell receptor beta chain appears in the sequencing data of a study of cytomegalovirus exposure and HLA in healthy donors. About this clone itself: Its antigen remains unidentified.

Points from the study as a whole: Analysis was carried out at a later point, and it linked a missense DCLRE1C variant to TCR beta V- and J-gene trimming. Several top significant clusters appeared, in a later analysis, to be linked to common viral pathogens. Prediction of most subjects' HLA-A and HLA-B alleles by TCR beta sequences was reportedly accurate.

The study ran its PCR with 60 Vbeta and 13 Jbeta primers. Produced via immunoSEQ multiplex PCR; TCRdb's table is partial and in-frame only. The repertoire consists of about 190,000 clones, with roughly 74% occurring once and the leading ten covering 5% to 6%. The sequenced sample was PBMCs. The clonotype originates from a woman in her twenties or thirties in good health and CMV-seropositive.

The CDR3 DNA is TGTGCCAGCAGCTTGGAACCGGGACTGGGCAACTCTGGAAACACCATATATTTT. Its translation: CASSLEPGLGNSGNTIYF. V usage is TRBV5-6 and J usage is TRBJ1-3, with D maybe TRBD1 (5 bases). The CDR3 sequence is 18 residues long. Germline lookup yields CDR1 SGHDT and CDR2 YYEEEE. The V end was cut by 0 bases, the J end by 0 bases, with 16 bases between.